This entry is about one TCR beta chain. Its matching antigen is unknown. The data derive from a study of T cells after posttransplantation cyclophosphamide. The data were produced by immunoSEQ multiplex PCR, yet TCRdb's version contains in-frame clones alone and is incomplete. This sample has about 11,000 clones, with 85% to 95% found just once. CDR3 length equals 14 residues. Germline lookup yields CDR1 LGHNA and CDR2 YSLEER. The V and J ends lost 2 bases and 7 bases, in that order; junction bases with no gene match: 5. Overall study findings and caveats: Recipient CMV seropositivity and CMV reactivation strongly tracked TRB clonality. Later post-transplant blood repertoires were often dominated by donor CD8+ memory clones. Skin or GI-infiltrating T cells shared few TRB sequences with blood.

This chain joins TRBV4-3 and TRBJ2-1; 7 nucleotides line up with TRBD1. This receptor was taken from a man younger than 45 in good health and a related stem cell transplant donor. Specimen: naive CD8+ T cells sorted from PBMCs. CDR3 nucleotides: TGCGCCAGCAGCCAAACAGGGGTAGAGAATGAGCAGTTCTTC. It yields the protein CASSQTGVENEQFF.